A selection of T cell receptor beta chains follows, all from one sample in a study of type 1 and type 2 diabetes patients. TCRdb reanalysed the multiplex PCR reads using MiXCR and keeps one entry per CDR3 protein. The sample lists about 250,000 distinct CDR3 sequences, over 45% occurring once. What was sequenced was peripheral blood mononuclear cells (PBMCs). Source of these receptors: a man younger than 30 with type 2 diabetes. Both conserved end residues are part of each CDR3. A D gene is named only where the DNA matches it firmly. Clone size appears in some rows only: once, few, many, or a class for an expanded clone.

d_call clone_size cdr3_length j_call v_call cdr3_aa cdr3_nt
NA NA 13 TRBJ1-2 TRBV5-1 CASSTDSNYGYTF TGCGCCAGCAGTACGGACAGTAACTATGGCTACACCTTC
TRBD2 NA 14 TRBJ2-1 TRBV7-2 CASSPTSGINEQFF TGTGCCAGCAGCCCAACTAGCGGTATAAATGAGCAGTTCTTC
NA NA 12 TRBJ2-7 TRBV6-1 CASRIGEYEQYF TGTGCCAGCAGGATCGGGGAGTACGAGCAGTACTTC
NA NA 14 TRBJ2-3 TRBV25-1 CASSKARDTDTQYF TGTGCCAGCAGTAAAGCCCGGGACACAGATACGCAGTATTTT
TRBD1 many 14 TRBJ1-1 TRBV15 CATSRRDRDTEAFF TGTGCCACCAGCAGACGCGACAGGGACACTGAAGCTTTCTTT
NA few 12 TRBJ1-2 TRBV14 CATREGEYGYTF TGTGCCACGAGAGAGGGGGAGTATGGCTACACCTTC
NA NA 14 TRBJ2-3 TRBV7-8 CASSLGLFTDTQYF TGTGCCAGCAGCTTGGGACTTTTCACAGATACGCAGTATTTT
TRBD1 NA 15 TRBJ1-2 TRBV10-3 CAISELTGTGEGYTF TGTGCCATCAGTGAGTTAACCGGGACAGGGGAAGGCTACACCTTC
TRBD1 NA 15 TRBJ1-2 TRBV30 CAWTTQGRSNYGYTF TGTGCCTGGACGACACAGGGGCGTTCTAACTATGGCTACACCTTC
NA NA 12 TRBJ1-6 TRBV10-1 CASSDPYLPLHF TGTGCCAGCAGTGACCCCTATTTACCCCTCCACTTT
TRBD1 NA 13 TRBJ2-2 TRBV6-6 CASSLDRSGELFF TGTGCCAGCAGTCTGGACAGGTCAGGGGAGCTGTTTTTT
NA few 13 TRBJ2-7 TRBV6-6 CASRGSNRDEQYF TGTGCCAGCAGAGGCTCTAACAGGGATGAGCAGTACTTC
NA few 10 TRBJ2-5 TRBV29-1 CSVVRGTQYF TGCAGCGTTGTGCGGGGGACCCAGTACTTC
NA NA 12 TRBJ1-5 TRBV12-3/TRBV12-4 CASRWGNQPQHF TGTGCCAGCAGATGGGGGAATCAGCCCCAGCATTTT
NA NA 14 TRBJ2-7 TRBV27 CASRSGLPPYEQYF TGTGCCAGCAGGTCTGGACTTCCTCCCTACGAGCAGTACTTC
NA few 11 TRBJ1-1 TRBV2 CANSVNTEAFF TGTGCCAACTCAGTGAACACTGAAGCTTTCTTT
NA NA 13 TRBJ2-7 TRBV20-1 CSVWQGGGYEQYF TGCAGCGTCTGGCAGGGAGGGGGCTACGAGCAGTACTTC
NA NA 13 TRBJ2-7 TRBV12-3/TRBV12-4 CASTPTRTYEQYF TGTGCCAGCACCCCCACACGTACCTACGAGCAGTACTTC
TRBD1 NA 11 TRBJ2-1 TRBV30 CAWYRGNEQSF TGTGCCTGGTACAGGGGGAATGAGCAGTCCTTC
NA once 13 TRBJ2-7 TRBV20-1 CSASNTNSYEQYF TGCAGTGCTAGTAACACAAACTCCTACGAGCAGTACTTC
NA NA 14 TRBJ1-3 TRBV30 CAWSVNRVGNTIYF TGTGCCTGGAGTGTCAACAGGGTAGGAAACACCATATATTTT
NA NA 13 TRBJ1-2 TRBV28 CASREMGAYGYTF TGTGCCAGCCGAGAGATGGGGGCTTATGGCTACACCTTC
TRBD1 NA 15 TRBJ1-6 TRBV9 CASSGGQGVRSPLHF TGTGCCAGCAGCGGGGGACAGGGGGTCCGTTCACCCCTCCACTTT
NA NA 13 TRBJ1-6 TRBV7-6 CASSLDKGSPLHF TGTGCCAGCAGCTTAGATAAGGGGAGTCCCCTCCACTTT
NA NA 16 TRBJ1-2 TRBV2 CASSELTPGDQGGYTF TGTGCCAGCAGCGAACTGACTCCAGGGGACCAGGGTGGCTACACCTTC
TRBD2 NA 14 TRBJ2-7 TRBV7-6 CASSPTSGDYEQYF TGTGCCAGCAGCCCGACTAGCGGTGATTACGAGCAGTACTTC
NA NA 15 TRBJ1-6 TRBV9 CASSVGKGLNSPLHF TGTGCCAGCAGCGTAGGGAAGGGTTTAAATTCACCCCTCCACTTT
NA NA 11 TRBJ2-7 TRBV30 CAWTDLYEQYF TGTGCCTGGACGGACCTCTACGAGCAGTACTTC
NA NA 15 TRBJ1-2 TRBV12-3/TRBV12-4 CASTPHTGESYGNTF TGTGCCAGCACTCCTCATACGGGGGAAAGCTATGGCAACACCTTC
NA NA 14 TRBJ1-5 TRBV15 CATSRGEGNQPQHF TGTGCCACCAGCAGAGGGGAGGGAAATCAGCCCCAGCATTTT
TRBD1 NA 17 TRBJ1-4 TRBV7-6 CASSLALFEGASEKLFF TGTGCCAGCAGCTTAGCGTTGTTTGAGGGGGCGAGTGAAAAACTGTTTTTT
NA few 17 TRBJ2-1 TRBV7-8 CASSFLGGTYVEDEQFF TGTGCCAGCAGCTTCTTGGGTGGGACCTACGTGGAGGATGAGCAGTTCTTC
NA NA 17 TRBJ2-1 TRBV11-2 CASSLGRAPGVYNEQFF TGTGCCAGCAGCTTAGGGAGGGCCCCAGGTGTTTACAATGAGCAGTTCTTC
NA many 14 TRBJ1-6 TRBV7-8 CASSLVINNSPLHF TGTGCCAGCAGCTTAGTCATTAATAATTCACCCCTCCACTTT
TRBD1 medium-sized 14 TRBJ1-4 TRBV15 CATSRDRDRGKLFF TGTGCCACCAGCAGAGATAGGGACAGAGGAAAACTGTTTTTT
TRBD1 NA 16 TRBJ1-2 TRBV2 CASSQQITGDAGGYTF TGTGCCAGCAGCCAACAGATCACAGGGGACGCGGGTGGCTACACCTTC
TRBD1 NA 13 TRBJ2-2 TRBV6-5 CASSVTGGGELFF TGTGCCAGCAGTGTCACAGGGGGCGGGGAGCTGTTTTTT
NA few 14 TRBJ1-1 TRBV12-3/TRBV12-4 CASSMTRTGTEAFF TGTGCCAGCAGTATGACCCGAACAGGCACTGAAGCTTTCTTT
NA NA 13 TRBJ2-3 TRBV4-1 CASSLLSPDTQYF TGCGCCAGCAGCCTCCTCTCTCCAGATACGCAGTATTTT
NA once 17 TRBJ1-6 TRBV5-6 CASSRRRNGSERSPLHF TGTGCCAGCAGCCGCCGTCGGAACGGTTCGGAGAGGTCACCCCTCCACTTT
NA NA 14 TRBJ2-1 TRBV19 CASSIRTPLSEQFF TGTGCCAGTAGTATACGGACCCCGCTCTCGGAGCAGTTCTTC
NA NA 14 TRBJ2-7 TRBV5-1 CASSSGSGSYEQNF TGCGCCAGCAGCAGTGGATCAGGTTCCTACGAGCAGAACTTC
TRBD2 NA 15 TRBJ2-3 TRBV13 CASNPGTTSTDTQYF TGTGCCAGCAACCCCGGGACTACTAGCACAGATACGCAGTATTTT
NA many 14 TRBJ2-5 TRBV10-1 CASSESGYDETQYF TGCGCCAGCAGTGAGTCGGGGTACGACGAGACCCAGTACTTC
TRBD2 NA 13 TRBJ2-1 TRBV19 CATRGGTYNEQFF TGTGCCACTCGCGGGGGGACCTACAATGAGCAGTTCTTC